The entry that follows covers one T cell receptor (beta chain) sequence. This entry is derived from a study of blood T cell repertoires in COVID-19. Trimming cost V 0 bases and J 7 bases; bases outside gene matches: 5. The length of the CDR3 is 15 residues. Germline CDR1 reads MGHRA; CDR2 reads YSYEKL. Sequenced by immunoSEQ multiplex PCR; TCRdb stores in-frame clones only, minus some. The table shows approximately 89,000 clones, with approximately 80% occurring only once. The chain is built from TRBV4-1 and TRBJ2-1; 8 bases line up with TRBD1. The sequence was obtained from a human donor in a cohort sampled during active COVID-19. The sample taken for sequencing was peripheral blood. CDR3: CASSQDQGARNEQFF. For the CDR3, the DNA is TGCGCCAGCAGCCAAGATCAGGGGGCAAGGAATGAGCAGTTCTTC.